Sequencing of this TCR beta chain was carried out in a study of cytomegalovirus exposure and HLA in healthy donors. The CDR3 sequence is 16 residues long. Deletions cut 4 bases from V and 0 bases from J, with 11 bases between. Germline V gene data show CDR1 as SGHRS and CDR2 as YFSETQ. PCR primers comprised 60 Vbeta and 13 Jbeta primers. Profiling relied on immunoSEQ multiplex PCR, and the TCRdb table lists in-frame clones only, not all of them. This table has over 75,000 clones, roughly three quarters appearing once. The sequenced material came from PBMCs. This sequence joins TRBV5-1 and TRBJ2-6; possible D gene TRBD1, 6 bases. The TCR sequence derives from a male donor in good health and CMV-seropositive. This chain's CDR3 is CASSGTSPSGANVLTF. The DNA of the CDR3 is TGCGCCAGCAGCGGGACATCCCCCTCTGGGGCCAACGTCCTGACTTTC.